This T cell receptor beta chain derives from a study of T cells in Graves' hyperthyroidism and ophthalmopathy. Regions amplified from RNA transcripts were the TCR beta CDR3 regions. The TCR CDR3 first-round RT-PCR relied on the HTBI primer set. TCRdb re-derived calls from the multiplex PCR reads in MiXCR, one entry per CDR3 protein. This sample has approximately 330,000 distinct CDR3 sequences, with roughly 18% found just once. This clonotype was counted a few times. The sequence derives from a woman aged 50 to 65 with Graves' hyperthyroidism. Material for sequencing was blood.

CDR3 loop: CASLPQGPHQPQHF. In nucleotides, the CDR3 is TGTGCCAGCTTACCTCAGGGGCCCCATCAGCCCCAGCATTTT. This chain connects TRBV6-1 to TRBJ1-5, with D tentatively TRBD1 (6 bases). The CDR3 is 14 amino acids. Trimming stripped 8 bases from V and 5 bases from J, with 16 bases between. Germline V gene lookup returns CDR1 MNHNS and CDR2 SASEGT.